A single sample gave rise to the 18 T cell receptor beta chains below, sequenced in a study of shared clonotypes between healthy human individuals. Some clones are missing from TCRdb's copy, which holds only in-frame ones; the method was immunoSEQ multiplex PCR. This table has approximately 530,000 clones, 90% to 97% appearing once. The sample taken for sequencing was naive CD4+ T cells sorted from blood. Subset reported: CD45RA+ positively selected. The source of these receptors is a woman in her twenties or thirties in good health.

V gene TRBV5-6 combines with J gene TRBJ2-5; no reliable D call. CDR1 SGHDT and CDR2 YYEEEE come from the germline V gene. Trimming left V 0 bases short and J 4 bases short, with 4 bases between. The CDR3 is 12 residues long. The CDR3 here is CASSLAGETQYF. In nucleotides, the CDR3 is TGTGCCAGCAGCTTGGCCGGAGAGACCCAGTACTTC.

This clone was counted only a few times. The chain uses TRBV29-1 and TRBJ1-2, with no clear D. This CDR3 has 10 amino acids. Trimming took off 7 bases at V and 3 bases at J, with 6 bases between the two ends. Germline V gene sequence: CDR1 SQVTM, CDR2 ANQGSEA. CDR3 bases: TGCAGCGACGGGGACTATGGCTACACCTTC. Amino acids: CSDGDYGYTF.

The chain combines TRBV7-8 with TRBJ2-2; 10 bases line up with TRBD2. The CDR3 runs to 17 residues. V shed 5 bases and J 4 bases; nucleotides not matched to a gene: 10. The germline V gene has CDR1 SGHVS and CDR2 FQNEAQ. DNA for the CDR3: TGTGCCAGCAGCCAATGGGGAGTAGCGGGAGGCACCGGGGAGCTGTTTTTT. It codes for CASSQWGVAGGTGELFF.

The chain recombines TRBV7-2 with TRBJ2-1; TRBD2 matches 8 bases. Trimming at V came to 5 bases and at J to 0 bases, leaving 9 bases not matched to a gene. Germline V CDR1 and CDR2: SGHTA, FQGNSA. CDR3 length: 17 amino acids. CDR3 nucleotides: TGTGCCAGCAGCCCCGGGACTAGTCCCCGCTCCTACAATGAGCAGTTCTTC. It yields the protein CASSPGTSPRSYNEQFF.

The chain uses TRBV4-1 and TRBJ2-1, with 8 bases that match TRBD1. The germline CDR1 and CDR2 sequences are MGHRA and YSYEKL. The CDR3 runs 13 residues. Losses at the gene ends were 0 bases for V and 9 bases for J; bases not matched to a gene: 1. The CDR3 region is CASSQDDRGEQFF. CDR3 DNA sequence: TGCGCCAGCAGCCAAGATGACAGGGGTGAGCAGTTCTTC.

The V and J genes are TRBV20-1 and TRBJ2-5; D remains ambiguous. The V gene lost 0 bases and the J gene lost 9 bases, with 8 bases spanning the gap. Germline V lookup: CDR1 DFQATT, CDR2 SNEGSKA (reference sequence). The CDR3 is 11 residues long. CDR3 protein: CSARESAAQYF. The DNA of the CDR3 is TGCAGTGCTAGAGAATCCGCGGCCCAGTACTTC.

This clone was seen only once. The V and J genes are TRBV27 and TRBJ2-1; D not resolved. Germline CDR1 is MNHEY and CDR2 is SMNVEV (reference sequence). The CDR3 loop spans 14 amino acids. V shed 8 bases and J shed 1 base, with 12 bases lying between them. In nucleotides, the CDR3 is TGTGCCAGCTACTCGGCAGGATCCTACAATGAGCAGTTCTTC. It codes for CASYSAGSYNEQFF.

This chain links TRBV6-6 with TRBJ2-7, with TRBD1 matching 7 bases. The germline gives CDR1 MNHNY, CDR2 SVGAGI (reference sequence). The ends lost 7 bases at V and 7 bases at J; junction bases unmatched: 10. There are 13 residues in the CDR3. The CDR3 here is CASNPTGLREQYF. The CDR3 DNA follows: TGTGCCAGCAACCCGACAGGGTTAAGGGAGCAGTACTTC.

This clone was seen more than once but under ten times. The chain joins TRBV6-1 to TRBJ1-5; D unresolved. The CDR3 spans 15 residues. V lost 2 bases and J lost 5, with 13 bases in between. CDR1 MNHNS and CDR2 SASEGT come from the germline V gene. CDR3 sequence reads: CASSESNIRDQPQHF. CDR3 bases: TGTGCCAGCAGTGAATCCAACATAAGAGATCAGCCCCAGCATTTT.

The chain employs TRBV28 and TRBJ1-6; D remains unclear. This CDR3 is built from 12 residues. Germline V lookup: CDR1 MDHEN, CDR2 SYDVKM. Trimming shortened V by 3 bases and J by 12 bases, and 9 bases separated the two germline ends. The CDR3 protein is CASSFSLKPLHF. Here the CDR3 DNA reads TGTGCCAGCAGTTTTTCCCTTAAACCCCTCCACTTT.

Concerning this clone itself: The sample has other DNA sequences that encode this CDR3 too. The chain is built from TRBV5-1 and TRBJ1-5; weak D call: TRBD1 (5 bases). The V gene lost 0 bases and the J gene lost 2 bases, with 6 bases spanning the gap. Germline lookup yields CDR1 SGHRS and CDR2 YFSETQ. This CDR3 comprises 14 residues. This chain's CDR3 is CASSLVGGNQPQHF. The CDR3 DNA follows: TGCGCCAGCAGCTTGGTGGGGGGCAATCAGCCCCAGCATTTT.

This sequence joins TRBV15 and TRBJ2-7, with a tentative D call TRBD1 (5 bases). V lost 0 bases to trimming and J lost 2 bases, with 23 bases between them. The V gene's germline CDR1 is LNHNV and CDR2 YYDKDF (reference sequence). The CDR3 covers 19 residues. The CDR3 region has the DNA TGTGCCACCAGCAGAGATTGGGGCAGGGCCCTGGGTGGGACCTACGAGCAGTACTTC. This encodes CATSRDWGRALGGTYEQYF.

The chain's CDR3 is CASGTASAKNIQYF. The CDR3 DNA reads as TGTGCCAGCGGGACAGCATCAGCCAAAAACATTCAGTACTTC. The chain links TRBV28 to TRBJ2-4; 7 nucleotides align to TRBD1. CDR1 is MDHEN and CDR2 is SYDVKM in the germline V gene. The V gene end was trimmed by 8 bases and the J gene end by 0 bases; junction bases not matched to a gene: 4. The CDR3 has 14 residues.

This clone appeared once. The chain combines TRBV10-3 with TRBJ1-2; 7 nucleotides align to TRBD1. This CDR3 is 14 amino acids long. V gave up 6 bases and J gave up 0 bases; unmatched junction bases: 4. Germline CDR1 reads ENHRY; CDR2 reads SYGVKD. CDR3: CAIRTGPTNYGYTF. The CDR3 nucleotides are TGTGCCATCAGGACAGGGCCAACTAACTATGGCTACACCTTC.

V is TRBV28 and J is TRBJ2-7; 14 bases match TRBD2. The V segment lost 4 bases and the J segment 9 bases; nucleotides outside the gene matches: 11. In germline, CDR1 is MDHEN, CDR2 SYDVKM. The CDR3 totals 16 residues. The CDR3 nucleotides read TGTGCCAGCAGTTCCCGACTAGCGGGAGGGCCGATTAGGCAGTACTTC. This translates into CASSSRLAGGPIRQYF.

The chain is built from TRBV19 and TRBJ2-5, with 10 nucleotides matching TRBD2. The DNA end is more similar to TRBJ2-7, so the J call may be wrong. Germline loops: CDR1 LNHDA, CDR2 SQIVND (reference sequence). This CDR3 spans 15 amino acids. This chain's CDR3 is CASTISGRPPYEQYF. CDR3 DNA: TGTGCCAGTACGATTAGCGGGAGGCCTCCCTACGAGCAGTACTTC.

The V call is TRBV6-1, the J call TRBJ1-1; possible D gene TRBD1, 5 bases. Germline CDR1 and CDR2: MNHNS and SASEGT. V was pared by 7 bases and J by 4 bases, with 19 bases between. The CDR3 has 15 residues. CDR3 loop: CASKQVSYLLTEAFF. The CDR3 DNA reads TGTGCCAGCAAACAGGTTTCTTATCTCCTCACTGAAGCTTTCTTT.

This clone was picked up a small number of times. The V call is TRBV7-9, the J call TRBJ2-7; D is ambiguous. CDR3 size: 13 residues. Germline assignment: CDR1 SEHNR and CDR2 FQNEAQ (reference sequence). The ends were cut back, 5 bases at V and 0 bases at J, with 8 bases in the middle. CDR3 sequence (DNA): TGTGCCAGCAGCAATTTGAGCTCCTACGAGCAGTACTTC. It specifies CASSNLSSYEQYF.